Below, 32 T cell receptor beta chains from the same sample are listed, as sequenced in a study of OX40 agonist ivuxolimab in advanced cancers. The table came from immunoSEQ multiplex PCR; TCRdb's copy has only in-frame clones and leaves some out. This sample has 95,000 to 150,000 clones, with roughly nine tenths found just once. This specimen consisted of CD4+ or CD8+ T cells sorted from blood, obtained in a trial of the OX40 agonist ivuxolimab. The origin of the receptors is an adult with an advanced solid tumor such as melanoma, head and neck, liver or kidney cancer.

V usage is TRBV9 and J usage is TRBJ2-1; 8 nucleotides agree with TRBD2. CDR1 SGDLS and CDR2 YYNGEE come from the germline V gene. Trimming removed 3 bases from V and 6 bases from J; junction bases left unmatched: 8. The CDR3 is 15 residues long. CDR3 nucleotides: TGTGCCAGCAGCGCACGGACTAGCAAGGTCAATGAGCAGTTCTTC. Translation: CASSARTSKVNEQFF.

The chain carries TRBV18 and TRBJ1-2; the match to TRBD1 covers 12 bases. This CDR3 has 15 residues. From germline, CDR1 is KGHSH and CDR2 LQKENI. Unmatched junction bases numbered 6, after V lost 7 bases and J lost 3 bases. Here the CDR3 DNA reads TGTGCCAGCTGGGGACAGGGGGCGTCGGACTATGGCTACACCTTC. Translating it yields CASWGQGASDYGYTF.

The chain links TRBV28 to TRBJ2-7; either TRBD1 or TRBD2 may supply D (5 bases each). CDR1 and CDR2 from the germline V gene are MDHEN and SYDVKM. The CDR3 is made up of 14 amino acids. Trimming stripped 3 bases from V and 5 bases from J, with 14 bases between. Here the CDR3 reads CASSLRGRVDEQYF. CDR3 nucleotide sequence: TGTGCCAGCAGTTTGAGGGGTAGAGTGGACGAGCAGTACTTC. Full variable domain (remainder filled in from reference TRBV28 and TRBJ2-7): DVKVTQSSRYLVKRTGEKVFLECVQDMDHENMFWYRQDPGLGLRLIYFSYDVKMKEKGDIPEGYSVSREKKERFSLILESASTNQTSMYLCASSLRGRVDEQYFGPGTRLTVT.

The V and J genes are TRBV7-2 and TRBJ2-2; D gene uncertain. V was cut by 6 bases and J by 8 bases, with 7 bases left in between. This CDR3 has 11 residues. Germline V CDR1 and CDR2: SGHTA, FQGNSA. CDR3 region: CASSPRGELFF. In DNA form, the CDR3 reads TGTGCCAGCAGTCCGCGGGGGGAGCTGTTTTTT.

The CDR3 protein is CASSLASNTGELFF. The CDR3 DNA follows: TGTGCCAGCAGCTTGGCCAGTAACACCGGGGAGCTGTTTTTT. The chain employs TRBV5-6 and TRBJ2-2; D remains unclear. The CDR3 is 14 residues long. The ends were cut back, 0 bases at V and 2 bases at J, with 5 bases in the middle. Germline V CDR1 and CDR2: SGHDT, YYEEEE.

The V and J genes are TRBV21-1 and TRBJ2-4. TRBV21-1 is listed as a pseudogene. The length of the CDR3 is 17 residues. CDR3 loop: CASSKAFRLLAKNIQYF. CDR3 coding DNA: TGTGCCAGCAGCAAAGCGTTTAGGTTGCTAGCCAAAAACATTCAGTACTTC.

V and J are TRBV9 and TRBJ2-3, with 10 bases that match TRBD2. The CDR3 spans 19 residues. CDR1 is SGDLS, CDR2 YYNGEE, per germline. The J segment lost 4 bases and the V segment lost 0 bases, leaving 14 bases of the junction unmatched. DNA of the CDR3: TGTGCCAGCAGCGTAGGTCTTTCCGGGCTAGCGGGGGACGCAGATACGCAGTATTTT. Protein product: CASSVGLSGLAGDADTQYF.

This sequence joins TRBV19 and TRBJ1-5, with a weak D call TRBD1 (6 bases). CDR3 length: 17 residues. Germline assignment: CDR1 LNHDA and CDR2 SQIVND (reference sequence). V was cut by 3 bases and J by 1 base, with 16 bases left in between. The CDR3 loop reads CASSMGADYLSNQPQHF. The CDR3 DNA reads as TGTGCCAGTAGTATGGGGGCAGATTATTTAAGCAATCAGCCCCAGCATTTT.

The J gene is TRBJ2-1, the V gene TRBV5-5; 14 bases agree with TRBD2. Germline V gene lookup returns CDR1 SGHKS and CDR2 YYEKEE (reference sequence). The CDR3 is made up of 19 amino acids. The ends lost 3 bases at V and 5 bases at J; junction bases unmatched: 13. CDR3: CASSYPGLAGELINNEQFF. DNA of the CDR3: TGTGCCAGCAGCTATCCGGGACTAGCGGGGGAATTGATTAACAATGAGCAGTTCTTC.

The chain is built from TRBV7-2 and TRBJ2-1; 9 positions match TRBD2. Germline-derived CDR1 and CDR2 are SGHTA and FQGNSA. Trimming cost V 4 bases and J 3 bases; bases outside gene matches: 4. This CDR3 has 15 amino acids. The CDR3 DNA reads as TGTGCCAGCAGCTACGGAGCGGGGGGCTACAATGAGCAGTTCTTC. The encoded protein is CASSYGAGGYNEQFF.

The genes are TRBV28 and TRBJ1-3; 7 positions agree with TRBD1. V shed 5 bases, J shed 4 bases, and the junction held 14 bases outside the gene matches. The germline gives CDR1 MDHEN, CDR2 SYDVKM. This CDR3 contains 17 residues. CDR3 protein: CASSERDSPLLGNTIYF. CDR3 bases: TGTGCCAGCAGTGAAAGGGACAGCCCTCTTTTGGGAAACACCATATATTTT. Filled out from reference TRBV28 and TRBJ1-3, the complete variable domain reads DVKVTQSSRYLVKRTGEKVFLECVQDMDHENMFWYRQDPGLGLRLIYFSYDVKMKEKGDIPEGYSVSREKKERFSLILESASTNQTSMYLCASSERDSPLLGNTIYFGEGSWLTVV.

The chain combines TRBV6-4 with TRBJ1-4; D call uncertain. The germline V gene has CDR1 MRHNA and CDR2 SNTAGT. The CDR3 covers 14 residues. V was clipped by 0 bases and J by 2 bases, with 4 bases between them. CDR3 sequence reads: CASSDSGTNEKLFF. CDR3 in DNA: TGTGCCAGCAGTGACTCAGGGACTAATGAAAAACTGTTTTTT.

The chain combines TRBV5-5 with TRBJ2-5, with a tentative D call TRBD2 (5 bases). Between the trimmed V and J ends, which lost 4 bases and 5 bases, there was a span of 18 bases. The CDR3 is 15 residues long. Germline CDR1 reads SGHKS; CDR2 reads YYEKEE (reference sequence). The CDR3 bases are TGTGCCAGCAGCCTGCAGCGGAGGTCTATGGAGACCCAGTACTTC. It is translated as CASSLQRRSMETQYF.

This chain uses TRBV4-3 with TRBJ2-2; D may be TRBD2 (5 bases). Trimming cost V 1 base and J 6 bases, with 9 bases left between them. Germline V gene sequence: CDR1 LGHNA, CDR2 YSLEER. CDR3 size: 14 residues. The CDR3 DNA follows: TGCGCCAGCAGCCAAGGGACGGACTCCGGGGAGCTGTTTTTT. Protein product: CASSQGTDSGELFF.

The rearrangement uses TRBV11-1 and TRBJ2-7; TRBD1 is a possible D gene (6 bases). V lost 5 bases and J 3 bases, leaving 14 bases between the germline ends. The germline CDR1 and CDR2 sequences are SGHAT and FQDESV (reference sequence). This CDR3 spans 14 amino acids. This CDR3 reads CASSPLQGVYEQYF. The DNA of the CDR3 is TGTGCCAGCAGCCCGTTACAGGGCGTCTACGAGCAGTACTTC.

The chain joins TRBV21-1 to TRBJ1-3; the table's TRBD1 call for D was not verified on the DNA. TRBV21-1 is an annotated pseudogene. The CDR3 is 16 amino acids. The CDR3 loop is CASSKRQGMAGNTIYF. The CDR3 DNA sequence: TGTGCCAGCAGCAAACGACAGGGGATGGCTGGAAACACCATATATTTT.

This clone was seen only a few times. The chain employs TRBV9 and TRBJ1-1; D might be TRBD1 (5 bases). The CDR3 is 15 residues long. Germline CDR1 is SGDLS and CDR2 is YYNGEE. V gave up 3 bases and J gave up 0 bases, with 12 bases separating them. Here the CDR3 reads CASSDLDIMNTEAFF. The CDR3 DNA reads TGTGCCAGCAGCGACCTGGACATAATGAACACTGAAGCTTTCTTT.

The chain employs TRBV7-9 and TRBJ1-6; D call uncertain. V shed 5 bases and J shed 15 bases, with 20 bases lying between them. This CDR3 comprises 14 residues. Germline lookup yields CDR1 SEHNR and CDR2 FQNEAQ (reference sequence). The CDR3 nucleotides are TGTGCCAGCAGCCGGACGGCGGGCGGGGAGGTCCTCCACTTT. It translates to CASSRTAGGEVLHF.

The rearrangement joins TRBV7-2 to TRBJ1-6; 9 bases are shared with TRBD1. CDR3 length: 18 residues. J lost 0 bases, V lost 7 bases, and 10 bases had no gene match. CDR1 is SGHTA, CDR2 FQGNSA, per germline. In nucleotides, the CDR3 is TGTGCCAGCAACATGGGGGGGACAGGGAACTCCTATAATTCACCCCTCCACTTT. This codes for CASNMGGTGNSYNSPLHF.

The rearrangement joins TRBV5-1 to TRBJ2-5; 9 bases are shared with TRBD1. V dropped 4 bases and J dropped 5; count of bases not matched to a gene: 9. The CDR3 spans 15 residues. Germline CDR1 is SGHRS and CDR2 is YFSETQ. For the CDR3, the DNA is TGCGCCAGCAGCCCCGGGGACAGGGCGGAGGAGACCCAGTACTTC. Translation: CASSPGDRAEETQYF.

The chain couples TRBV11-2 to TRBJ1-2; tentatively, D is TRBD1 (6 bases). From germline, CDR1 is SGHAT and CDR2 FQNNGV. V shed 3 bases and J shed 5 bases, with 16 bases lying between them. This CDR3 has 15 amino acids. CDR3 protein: CASSFSDTGRYGYTF. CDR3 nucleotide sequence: TGTGCCAGCAGCTTTTCCGATACAGGGAGGTATGGCTACACCTTC.

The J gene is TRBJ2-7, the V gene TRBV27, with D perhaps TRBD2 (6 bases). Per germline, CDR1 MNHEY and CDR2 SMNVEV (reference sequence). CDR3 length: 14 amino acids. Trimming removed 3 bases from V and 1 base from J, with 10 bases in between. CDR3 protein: CASSLLATSYEQYF. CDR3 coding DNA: TGTGCCAGCAGTTTGCTAGCGACATCCTACGAGCAGTACTTC.

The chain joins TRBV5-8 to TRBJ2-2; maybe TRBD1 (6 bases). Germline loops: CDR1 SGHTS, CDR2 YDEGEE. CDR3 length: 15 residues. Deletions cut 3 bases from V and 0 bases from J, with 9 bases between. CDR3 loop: CASSSDRPNTGELFF. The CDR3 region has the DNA TGTGCCAGCAGCTCGGACAGACCGAACACCGGGGAGCTGTTTTTT.

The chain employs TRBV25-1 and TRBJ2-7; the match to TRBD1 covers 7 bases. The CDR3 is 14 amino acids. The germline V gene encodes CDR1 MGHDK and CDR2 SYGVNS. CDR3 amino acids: CAATRDSPSYEQYF. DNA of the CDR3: TGTGCAGCTACCCGGGACAGCCCGTCCTACGAGCAGTACTTC.

CDR3 loop: CASSLNRMGNQPQHF. The CDR3 nucleotides read TGTGCCAGCAGTTTAAATCGGATGGGCAATCAGCCCCAGCATTTT. The chain carries TRBV27 and TRBJ1-5; D is undetermined. Trimming pared 2 bases from V and 2 bases from J, leaving 10 bases between. The germline gives CDR1 MNHEY, CDR2 SMNVEV (reference sequence). The CDR3 runs to 15 residues.

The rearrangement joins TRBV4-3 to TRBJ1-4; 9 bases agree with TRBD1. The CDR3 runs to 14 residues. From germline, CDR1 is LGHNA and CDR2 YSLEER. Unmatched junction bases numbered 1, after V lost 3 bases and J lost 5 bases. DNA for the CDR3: TGCGCCAGCAGCCACGGACAGGGGAATGAAAAACTGTTTTTT. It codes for CASSHGQGNEKLFF.

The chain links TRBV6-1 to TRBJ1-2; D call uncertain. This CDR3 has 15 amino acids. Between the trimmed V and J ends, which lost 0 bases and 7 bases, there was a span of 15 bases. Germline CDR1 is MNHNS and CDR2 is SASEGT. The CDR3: CASSEAPQFNGGYTF. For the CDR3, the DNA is TGTGCCAGCAGTGAAGCGCCACAGTTTAACGGTGGCTACACCTTC.

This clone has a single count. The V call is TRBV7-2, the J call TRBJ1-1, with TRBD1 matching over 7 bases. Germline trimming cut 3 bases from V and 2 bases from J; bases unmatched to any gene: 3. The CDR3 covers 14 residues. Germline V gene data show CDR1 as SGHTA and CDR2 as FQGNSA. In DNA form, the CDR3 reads TGTGCCAGCAGCTTCACAGGGGATAACACTGAAGCTTTCTTT. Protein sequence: CASSFTGDNTEAFF.

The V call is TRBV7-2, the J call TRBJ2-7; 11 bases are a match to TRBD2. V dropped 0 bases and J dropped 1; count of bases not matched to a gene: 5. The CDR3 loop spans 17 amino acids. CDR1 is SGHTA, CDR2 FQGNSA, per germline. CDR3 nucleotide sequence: TGTGCCAGCAGCTTAGCGCGAGGGACTAGCGGTTCCTACGAGCAGTACTTC. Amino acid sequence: CASSLARGTSGSYEQYF. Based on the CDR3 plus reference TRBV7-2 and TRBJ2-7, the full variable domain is GAGVSQSPSNKVTEKGKDVELRCDPISGHTALYWYRQSLGQGLEFLIYFQGNSAPDKSGLPSDRFSAERTGGSVSTLTIQRTQQEDSAVYLCASSLARGTSGSYEQYFGPGTRLTVT.

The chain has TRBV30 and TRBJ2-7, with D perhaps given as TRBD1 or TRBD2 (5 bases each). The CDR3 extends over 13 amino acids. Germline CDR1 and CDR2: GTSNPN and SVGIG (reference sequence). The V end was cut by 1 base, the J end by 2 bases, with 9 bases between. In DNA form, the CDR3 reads TGTGCCTGGAGTGGGGGGATAACCTACGAGCAGTACTTC. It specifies CAWSGGITYEQYF.

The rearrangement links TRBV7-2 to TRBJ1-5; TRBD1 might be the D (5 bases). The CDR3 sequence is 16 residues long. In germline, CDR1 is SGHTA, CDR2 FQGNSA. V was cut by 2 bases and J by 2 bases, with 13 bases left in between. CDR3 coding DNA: TGTGCCAGCAGCTTATGGGGGGGAGGTGGCAATCAGCCCCAGCATTTT. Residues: CASSLWGGGGNQPQHF.

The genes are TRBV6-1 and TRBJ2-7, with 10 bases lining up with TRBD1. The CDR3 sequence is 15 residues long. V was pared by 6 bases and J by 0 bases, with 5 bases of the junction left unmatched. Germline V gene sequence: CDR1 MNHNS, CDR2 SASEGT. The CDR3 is CASRPRTGGSYEQYF. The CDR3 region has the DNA TGTGCCAGCAGGCCAAGGACAGGGGGCTCCTACGAGCAGTACTTC.